What follows are 2 T cell receptor beta chains derived from one specimen sequenced in a study of T cells in Graves' hyperthyroidism and ophthalmopathy. It was RNA transcripts that yielded the amplified TCR beta CDR3 regions. An initial round of RT-PCR targeting the TCR CDR3 relied on the HTBI primer set. One entry per CDR3 protein results from TCRdb running MiXCR on the multiplex PCR reads. This table holds some 500,000 distinct CDR3 sequences, approximately 15% found once. Source material: blood. The receptors shown here come from a woman between 18 and 30 years old with Graves' hyperthyroidism.

This clonotype was picked up many times. The V gene is TRBV2, the J gene TRBJ1-5; D might be TRBD1 (6 bases). The CDR3 contains 15 residues. Trimming shortened V by 1 base and J by 7 bases, and 14 bases separated the two germline ends. Germline V CDR1 and CDR2: SNHLY, FYNNEI. This CDR3 reads CASSEGSRGRQPQHF. The CDR3 DNA reads as TGTGCCAGCAGTGAAGGGTCCAGGGGAAGGCAGCCCCAGCATTTT.

The V and J genes are TRBV10-3 and TRBJ2-7; TRBD2 is a possible D gene (8 bases). V lost 10 bases and J 2 bases, leaving 21 bases between the germline ends. Looked up from germline, CDR1 is ENHRY and CDR2 is SYGVKD. This CDR3 contains 15 residues. The CDR3 sequence is CATRRTGGGTYEQYF. For the CDR3, the DNA is TGTGCCACTAGACGAACGGGAGGGGGCACCTACGAGCAGTACTTC.